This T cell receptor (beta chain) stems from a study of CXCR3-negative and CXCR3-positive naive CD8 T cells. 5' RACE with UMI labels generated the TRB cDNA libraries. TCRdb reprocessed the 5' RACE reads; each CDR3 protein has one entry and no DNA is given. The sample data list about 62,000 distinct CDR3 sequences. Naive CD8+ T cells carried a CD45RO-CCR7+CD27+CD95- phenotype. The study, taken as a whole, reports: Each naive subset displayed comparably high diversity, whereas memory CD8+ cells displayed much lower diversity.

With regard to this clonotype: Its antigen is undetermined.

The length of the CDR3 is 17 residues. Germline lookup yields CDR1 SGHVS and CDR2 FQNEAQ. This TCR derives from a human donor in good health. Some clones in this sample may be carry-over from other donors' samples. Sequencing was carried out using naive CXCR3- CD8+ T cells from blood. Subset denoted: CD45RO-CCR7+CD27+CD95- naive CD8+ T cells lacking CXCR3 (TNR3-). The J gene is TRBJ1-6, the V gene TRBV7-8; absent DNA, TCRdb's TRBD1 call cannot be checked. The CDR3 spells CASSSGTRSSYNSPLHF. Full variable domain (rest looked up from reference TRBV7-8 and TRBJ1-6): GAGVSQSPRYKVAKRGQDVALRCDPISGHVSLFWYQQALGQGPEFLTYFQNEAQLDKSGLPSDRFFAERPEGSVSTLKIQRTQQEDSAVYLCASSSGTRSSYNSPLHFGNGTRLTVT.